This T cell receptor (beta chain) is drawn from a study of Ad26.COV2.S vaccination and SARS-CoV-2 variants. Study background: Donor got 5x10^10 or 1x10^11 viral particles of Ad26.COV2.S.

Indicated treatment: around 19 received Ad26.COV2.S at low or high dose, single or two shots; about 5 received placebo; per-sample allocation not given. At day 63 after the first vaccine or placebo injection, samples were drawn. Clones were read by immunoSEQ multiplex PCR, and TCRdb kept only the in-frame ones, dropping some. The table lists hundreds of thousands of clones, around 90% of them singletons, with roughly 1.5% in the top ten. This sample comprised peripheral blood, obtained in a trial of Ad26.COV2.S vaccine versus placebo. The TCR was taken from a person aged 18-65 years who received the Ad26.COV2.S COVID-19 vaccine or a placebo.

The CDR3 DNA follows: TGTGCCAGCAAGACAGGTATGGAAACAGATACGCAGTATTTT. It is translated as CASKTGMETDTQYF. The rearrangement uses TRBV6-5 and TRBJ2-3, with a tentative D call TRBD1 (6 bases). There are 14 residues in the CDR3. The V end was cut by 7 bases, the J end by 3 bases, with 14 bases between. Germline CDR1 reads MNHEY; CDR2 reads SVGAGI.